This TCR beta chain was sequenced in a study of PD-L1 blockade in urothelial cancer (dated by TCRdb to 2015 to 2018). Notes on the research overall: All patients started therapy around 2014 and received atezolizumab 1,200 mg intravenously every 3 weeks. About 85% of the roughly 29 patients were males with bladder-origin urothelial cancer, and 18 of 29 reported a prior smoking history. An ECOG performance status of 0 or 1 was recorded for the patients, and 0 to 3 prior chemotherapy regimens had been received by the patients. Blood samples were analyzed at two time points: 3 weeks after treatment start (second dose) and 6 weeks after treatment start. Blood samples gave median yields of approximately 130,000 T cells and over 80,000 unique TCRs, along with a median clonality of 0.080. The study was an exploratory multi-omic analysis of somatic, immune and clinical correlates of response to PD-L1 blockade with atezolizumab in urothelial cancer. TCR sequencing covered pretreatment tumor samples and matched, serially collected peripheral blood taken before and after atezolizumab treatment. Progression-free survival longer than 6 months counted as durable clinical benefit, and TCR features were additionally tested against both progression-free and overall survival. In the same patients, whole exome sequencing and RNA sequencing of pretreatment tumors were performed in addition to TCR sequencing. Under ten patients reached durable clinical benefit, while some 20 patients did not. Twenty-nine patients had pretreatment blood TCR-seq, about 24 had at least one posttreatment blood collection, and about 24 had tumor TCR-seq. Overall results and qualifications from the work: At 3 weeks after the start of treatment, tumor-associated TCR clones in peripheral blood had expanded more in patients with durable benefit (n of about 20, p = 0.022). Improved progression-free and overall survival was associated with having pretreatment peripheral blood TCR clonality below the median. Because of the small sample size (n ≈ 30) and the many exploratory analyses performed, the results are intended to be regarded as hypothesis-generating.

The germline V gene supplies CDR1 ENHRY and CDR2 SYGVKD. V is pared back by 3 bases and J by 7 bases, with 13 bases lying between the germline termini. Including the terminal cysteine and phenylalanine, the CDR3 comprises 14 residues. The kept DNA is CDR3 alone, 42 bases in frame from the first base. This clone occurred once. Its binding antigen is unknown. No clone much larger than this one lies a single base away; base qualities are absent. The time point label corresponds to: pretreatment peripheral blood. A total of around 30 patients with locally advanced or metastatic urothelial carcinoma, treated at Memorial Sloan Kettering on a trial protocol, made up the cohort. Peripheral blood mononuclear cells were collected from each patient pretreatment and during treatment, giving between 1 and 8 total time points per patient. The Qiagen DNeasy Blood extraction kit was used to purify genomic DNA from total PBMCs and tumor samples. PBMCs were collected pretreatment and during treatment and were isolated and stored as previously described.

Synthetic TCR analog templates were spiked into each PCR so that absolute template abundance could be estimated from read counts. TCRbeta CDR3 regions were amplified from genomic DNA with bias-controlled V and J gene primers using the immunoSEQ assay. Sequencing of rearranged TCRbeta segments was performed at approximately 20X coverage. In the source study's methods: Clustering was used to correct sequencing errors, and CDR3s were annotated against IMGT to assign V, D and J genes. Downstream analyses used only productive TCRbeta rearrangements and left out out-of-frame or stop-codon sequences. Clonality was computed as one minus Shannon entropy normalized by the log of the number of unique productive sequences. Fisher's exact test with Benjamini-Hochberg correction, using a cutoff of adjusted p below 0.01, was how clones that differed between time points or between blood and tumor were identified. Sourced from immuneACCESS, this table was stored by TCRdb with only in-frame sequences that have V and J called. A share of the clones is absent; for the studies checked, an unresolved V gene accounts for under half, and the remainder has no known explanation. V, J and clone size were drawn from that table, and D and trimming were deduced from the DNA. Within this sample are about 95,000 clones, with almost 90% of them counted one time only. Of the sample, approximately 1.5% is held by the ten largest clones.

The receptor was derived from a man in his 60s with urothelial cancer. The sequencing used PBMCs, collected around atezolizumab (anti-PD-L1) treatment. The chain is assembled from TRBV10-3 and TRBJ1-5; the D gene lacks a confident call. The bases read TGTGCCATCAGTGATCCAAGGGAGCAACAGCCCCAGCATTTT. It encodes CAISDPREQQPQHF.